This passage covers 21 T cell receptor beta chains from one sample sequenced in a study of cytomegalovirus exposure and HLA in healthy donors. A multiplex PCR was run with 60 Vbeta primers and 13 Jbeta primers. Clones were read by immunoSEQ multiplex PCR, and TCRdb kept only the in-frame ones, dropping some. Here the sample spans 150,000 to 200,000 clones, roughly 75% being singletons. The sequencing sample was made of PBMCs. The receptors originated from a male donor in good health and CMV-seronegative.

This chain's CDR3 is CASRYAGGLTEAFF. The CDR3, as DNA: TGTGCCAGCAGGTACGCAGGGGGCCTCACTGAAGCTTTCTTT. V gene TRBV5-6 combines with J gene TRBJ1-1; 8 bases map to TRBD1. Germline V gives CDR1 SGHDT, CDR2 YYEEEE. This CDR3 contains 14 residues. Trimming at V came to 5 bases and at J to 4 bases, leaving 7 bases not matched to a gene.

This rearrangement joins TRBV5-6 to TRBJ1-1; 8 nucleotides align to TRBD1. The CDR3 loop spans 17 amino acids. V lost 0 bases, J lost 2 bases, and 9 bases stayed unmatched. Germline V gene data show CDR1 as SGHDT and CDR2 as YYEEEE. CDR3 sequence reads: CASSLGQGALRNTEAFF. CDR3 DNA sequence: TGTGCCAGCAGCTTGGGGCAGGGGGCTTTGCGAAACACTGAAGCTTTCTTT.

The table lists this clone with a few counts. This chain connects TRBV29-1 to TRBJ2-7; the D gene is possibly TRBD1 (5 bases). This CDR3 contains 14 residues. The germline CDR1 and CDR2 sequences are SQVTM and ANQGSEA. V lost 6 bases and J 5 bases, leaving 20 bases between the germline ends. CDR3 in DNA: TGCAGCGTAACTGACAGCCAGCAAAGCCACGAGCAGTACTTC. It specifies CSVTDSQQSHEQYF.

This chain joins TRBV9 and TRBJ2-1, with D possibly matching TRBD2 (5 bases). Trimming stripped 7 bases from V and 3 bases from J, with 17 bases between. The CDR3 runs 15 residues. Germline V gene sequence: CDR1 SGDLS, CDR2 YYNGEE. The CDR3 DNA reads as TGTGCCAGCGCTGCTGGAGACTACGTCTACAATGAGCAGTTCTTC. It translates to CASAAGDYVYNEQFF.

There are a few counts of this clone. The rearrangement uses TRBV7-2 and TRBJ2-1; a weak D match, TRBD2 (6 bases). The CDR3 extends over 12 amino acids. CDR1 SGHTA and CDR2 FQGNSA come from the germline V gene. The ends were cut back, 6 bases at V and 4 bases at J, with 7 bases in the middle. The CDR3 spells CASRSGYNEQFF. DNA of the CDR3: TGTGCCAGCAGGAGCGGGTACAATGAGCAGTTCTTC.

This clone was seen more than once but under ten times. The CDR3 coding sequence is TGTGCCAGCAGCCCCCGGGGGGGGGCTCAGCCCCAGCATTTT. Protein product: CASSPRGGAQPQHF. J is TRBJ1-5 and V is TRBV27; D perhaps matches TRBD1 (6 bases). This CDR3 is 14 amino acids long. The germline V gene has CDR1 MNHEY and CDR2 SMNVEV (reference sequence). Between the trimmed V and J ends, which lost 6 bases and 6 bases, there was a span of 15 bases.

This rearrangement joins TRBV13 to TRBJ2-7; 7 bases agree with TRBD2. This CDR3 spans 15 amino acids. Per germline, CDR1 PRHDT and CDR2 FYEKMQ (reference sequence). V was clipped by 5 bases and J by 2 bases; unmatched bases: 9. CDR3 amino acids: CASSPFRGSPYEQYF. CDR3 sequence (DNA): TGTGCCAGCAGCCCGTTCCGCGGGAGCCCCTACGAGCAGTACTTC.

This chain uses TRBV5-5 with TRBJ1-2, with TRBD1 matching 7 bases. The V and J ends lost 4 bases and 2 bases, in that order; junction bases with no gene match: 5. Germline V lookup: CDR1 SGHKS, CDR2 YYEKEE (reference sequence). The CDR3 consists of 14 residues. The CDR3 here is CASSTLDRNYGYTF. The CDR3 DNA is TGTGCCAGCAGCACCTTGGACAGGAACTATGGCTACACCTTC. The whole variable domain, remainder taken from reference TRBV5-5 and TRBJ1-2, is DAGVTQSPTHLIKTRGQQVTLRCSPISGHKSVSWYQQVLGQGPQFIFQYYEKEERGRGNFPDRFSARQFPNYSSELNVNALLLGDSALYLCASSTLDRNYGYTFGSGTRLTVV.

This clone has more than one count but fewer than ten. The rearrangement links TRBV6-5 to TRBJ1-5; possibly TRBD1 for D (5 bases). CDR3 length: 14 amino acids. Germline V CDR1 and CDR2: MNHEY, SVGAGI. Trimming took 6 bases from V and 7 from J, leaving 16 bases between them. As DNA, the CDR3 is TGTGCCAGCAGGCATGACAGTATTGGGCAGCCCCAGCATTTT. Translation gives CASRHDSIGQPQHF.

CDR3 coding DNA: TGTGCCAGCAGCACGGGACAGGGGGAAGAGACCCAGTACTTC. Its protein product is CASSTGQGEETQYF. The chain joins TRBV9 to TRBJ2-5; 11 bases agree with TRBD1. This CDR3 has 14 residues. Germline CDR1 SGDLS, CDR2 YYNGEE. Trimming took 4 bases from V and 3 from J; bases not matched to a gene: 2.

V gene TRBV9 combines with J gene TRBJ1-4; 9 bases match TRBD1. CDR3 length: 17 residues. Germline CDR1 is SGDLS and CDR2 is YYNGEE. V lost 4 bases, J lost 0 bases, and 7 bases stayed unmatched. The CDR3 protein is CASSPGTGSATNEKLFF. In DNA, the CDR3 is TGTGCCAGCAGCCCCGGGACAGGGTCTGCAACTAATGAAAAACTGTTTTTT. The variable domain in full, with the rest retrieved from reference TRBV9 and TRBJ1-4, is DSGVTQTPKHLITATGQRVTLRCSPRSGDLSVYWYQQSLDQGLQFLIQYYNGEERAKGNILERFSAQQFPDLHSELNLSSLELGDSALYFCASSPGTGSATNEKLFFGSGTQLSVL.

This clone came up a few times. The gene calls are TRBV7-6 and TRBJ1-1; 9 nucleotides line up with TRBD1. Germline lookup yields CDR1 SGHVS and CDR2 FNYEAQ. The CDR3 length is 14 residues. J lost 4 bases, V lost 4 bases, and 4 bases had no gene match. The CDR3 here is CASSWTGEGTEAFF. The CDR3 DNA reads TGTGCCAGCAGCTGGACAGGGGAGGGCACTGAAGCTTTCTTT.

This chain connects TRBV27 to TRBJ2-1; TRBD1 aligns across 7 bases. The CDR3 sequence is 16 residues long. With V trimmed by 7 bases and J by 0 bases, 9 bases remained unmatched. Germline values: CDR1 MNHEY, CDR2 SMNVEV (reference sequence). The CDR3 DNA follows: TGTGCCAGCACCCGAGGGGGCGGGCCCTCCTACAATGAGCAGTTCTTC. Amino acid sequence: CASTRGGGPSYNEQFF.

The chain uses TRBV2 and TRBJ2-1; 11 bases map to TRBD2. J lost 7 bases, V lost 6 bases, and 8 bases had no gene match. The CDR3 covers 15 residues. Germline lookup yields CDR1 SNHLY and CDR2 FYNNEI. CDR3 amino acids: CASRSRTSGSNEQFF. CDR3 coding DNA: TGTGCCAGCAGATCCCGGACTAGCGGGTCTAATGAGCAGTTCTTC.

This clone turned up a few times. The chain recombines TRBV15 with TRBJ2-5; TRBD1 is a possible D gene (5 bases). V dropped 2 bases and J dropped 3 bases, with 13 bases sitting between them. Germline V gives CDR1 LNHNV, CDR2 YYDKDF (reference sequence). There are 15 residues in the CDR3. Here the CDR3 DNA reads TGTGCCACCAGCAGACAGGGCCGTTGGGAAGAGACCCAGTACTTC. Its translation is CATSRQGRWEETQYF.

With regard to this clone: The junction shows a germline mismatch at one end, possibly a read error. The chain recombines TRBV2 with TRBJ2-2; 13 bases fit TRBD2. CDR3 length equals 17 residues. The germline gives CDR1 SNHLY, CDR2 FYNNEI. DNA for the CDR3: TGTGACAGCACCGCGGGACTAGCGGGGCGGGGGGCCGGGGAGCTGTTTTTT. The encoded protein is CDSTAGLAGRGAGELFF.

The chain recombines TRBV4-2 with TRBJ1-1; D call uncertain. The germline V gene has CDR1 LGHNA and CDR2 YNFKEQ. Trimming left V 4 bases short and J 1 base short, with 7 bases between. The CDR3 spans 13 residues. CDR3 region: CASSPPRNTEAFF. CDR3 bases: TGTGCCAGCAGCCCCCCCCGGAACACTGAAGCTTTCTTT.

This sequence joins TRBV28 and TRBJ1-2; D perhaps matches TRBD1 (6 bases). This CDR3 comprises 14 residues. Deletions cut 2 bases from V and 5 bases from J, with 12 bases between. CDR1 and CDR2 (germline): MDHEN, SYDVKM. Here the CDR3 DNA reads TGTGCCAGCAGTTTAAGGGTCAGGGGATATGGCTACACCTTC. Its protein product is CASSLRVRGYGYTF.

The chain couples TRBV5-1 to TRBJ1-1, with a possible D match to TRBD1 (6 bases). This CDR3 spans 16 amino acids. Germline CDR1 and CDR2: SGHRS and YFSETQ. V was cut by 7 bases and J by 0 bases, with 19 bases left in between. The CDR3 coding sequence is TGCGCCAGCCTCCCAGGGGACAATCTCATGAACACTGAAGCTTTCTTT. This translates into CASLPGDNLMNTEAFF. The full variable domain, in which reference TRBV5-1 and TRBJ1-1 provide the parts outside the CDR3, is KAGVTQTPRYLIKTRGQQVTLSCSPISGHRSVSWYQQTPGQGLQFLFEYFSETQRNKGNFPGRFSGRQFSNSRSEMNVSTLELGDSALYLCASLPGDNLMNTEAFFGQGTRLTVV.

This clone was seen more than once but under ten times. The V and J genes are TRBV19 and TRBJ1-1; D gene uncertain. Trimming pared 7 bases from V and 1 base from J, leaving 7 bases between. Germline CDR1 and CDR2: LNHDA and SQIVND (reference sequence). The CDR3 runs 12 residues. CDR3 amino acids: CASKYGNTEAFF. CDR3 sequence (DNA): TGTGCCAGTAAGTACGGGAACACTGAAGCTTTCTTT.

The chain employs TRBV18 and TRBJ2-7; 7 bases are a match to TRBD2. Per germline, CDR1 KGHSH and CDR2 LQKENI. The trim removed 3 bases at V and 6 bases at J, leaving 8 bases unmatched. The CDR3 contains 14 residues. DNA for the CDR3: TGTGCCAGCTCACCTGGACTAGGACGGGTCGAGCAGTACTTC. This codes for CASSPGLGRVEQYF.